The 20 T cell receptor beta chains below were found in one sample sequenced in a study of cytomegalovirus exposure and HLA in healthy donors listed by TCRdb under 2017. To prepare the library, the immunoSEQ multiplex PCR assay was applied. For the multiplex PCR, a mixture combining 60 forward primers for TCR Vbeta segments and 13 reverse primers for TCR Jbeta segments was used. TCRdb mirrors the immuneACCESS table, restricted to in-frame sequences. Some clones are absent from its copies; in checked studies, under half trace to an unresolved V gene, and the reason for the others is unknown. The sample table lists about 140,000 clones, over 75% of them with a count of one. Of the sample, over 1.5% is held by the ten largest clones. The sequenced sample consisted of PBMCs. These receptors all come from a man aged 35 to 55 in good health and CMV-seronegative.

The chain recombines TRBV28 with TRBJ1-1; D unclear. Germline V CDR1 and CDR2: MDHEN, SYDVKM. This CDR3 is built from 12 residues. V lost 1 base and J lost 3, with 3 bases in between. The CDR3 nucleotides are TGTGCCAGCAGTTTATCTTACACTGAAGCTTTCTTT. This gives the protein CASSLSYTEAFF.

This sequence joins TRBV25-1 and TRBJ2-2, with 7 positions matching TRBD2. J gave up 6 bases and V 1 base, and 11 bases lay outside the gene matches. The CDR3 is made up of 17 amino acids. Germline loops: CDR1 MGHDK, CDR2 SYGVNS. CDR3 in DNA: TGTGCCAGCAGTGAATCAATTGTGGGAGGGAGATCCGGGGAGCTGTTTTTT. As protein: CASSESIVGGRSGELFF.

The CDR3 nucleotides are TGCGCCAGCAGCTTAGGCGGGGGGAAAAGCTCCTACGAGCAGTACTTC. It is translated as CASSLGGGKSSYEQYF. This sequence joins TRBV5-1 and TRBJ2-7; 8 bases line up with TRBD2. V shed 2 bases, J shed 0 bases, and the junction held 7 bases outside the gene matches. This CDR3 has 16 amino acids. The germline CDR1 and CDR2 sequences are SGHRS and YFSETQ.

The rearrangement uses TRBV5-1 and TRBJ1-2; D possibly corresponds to TRBD1 (6 bases). V lost 4 bases to trimming and J lost 8 bases, with 15 bases between them. Germline assignment: CDR1 SGHRS and CDR2 YFSETQ. This CDR3 has 13 residues. The CDR3 coding sequence is TGCGCCAGCAGCCCCGGGACAATATACGGCTACACCTTC. This codes for CASSPGTIYGYTF.

This CDR3 is CASSLSVTSGAYEQYF. The CDR3 nucleotides read TGTGCCAGCAGTTTATCCGTAACTAGCGGGGCTTACGAGCAGTACTTC. This rearrangement joins TRBV28 to TRBJ2-7; 10 nucleotides agree with TRBD2. The junction had 7 bases not matched to a gene; V was cut back by 1 base and J by 4 bases. The CDR3 is made up of 16 amino acids. Germline-derived CDR1 and CDR2 are MDHEN and SYDVKM.

The chain combines TRBV5-6 with TRBJ2-5; tentatively, D is TRBD1 (5 bases). V dropped 4 bases and J dropped 5 bases, with 18 bases sitting between them. Germline V gene lookup returns CDR1 SGHDT and CDR2 YYEEEE. The CDR3 consists of 15 residues. Here the CDR3 reads CASSQGNDNGETQYF. In nucleotides, the CDR3 is TGTGCCAGCAGCCAGGGCAATGATAACGGGGAGACCCAGTACTTC.

This clone was detected a few times. The CDR3 DNA reads TGTGCCAGCAGCGTCCCCGACTTAGCGGGGGAAGGCTTCACAGATACGCAGTATTTT. Amino acid sequence: CASSVPDLAGEGFTDTQYF. The gene calls are TRBV9 and TRBJ2-3, with TRBD2 identical over 9 bases. CDR3 length equals 19 residues. Per the germline V gene, CDR1 is SGDLS and CDR2 is YYNGEE. The junction had 15 bases not matched to a gene; V was cut back by 2 bases and J by 2 bases.

This clone has a single count. V and J are TRBV25-1 and TRBJ1-1; D is perhaps TRBD1 (6 bases). Germline-derived CDR1 and CDR2 are MGHDK and SYGVNS. The germline V and J ends were trimmed by 5 bases and 7 bases, with 14 bases remaining between them. There are 13 residues in the CDR3. The CDR3 sequence: CASSHPGRGEAFF. The CDR3 DNA reads TGTGCCAGCAGTCACCCGGGCAGGGGTGAAGCTTTCTTT.

A note on this clone: Other nucleotide sequences in the sample specify the same CDR3. The chain links TRBV6-6 to TRBJ2-3; the match to TRBD2 covers 8 bases. This CDR3 is 15 amino acids long. From germline, CDR1 is MNHNY and CDR2 SVGAGI (reference sequence). The V and J ends lost 4 bases and 5 bases, in that order; junction bases with no gene match: 8. DNA for the CDR3: TGTGCCAGCAGTTCCTTAGCGGGACGTGGAGATACGCAGTATTTT. It codes for CASSSLAGRGDTQYF.

The chain combines TRBV14 with TRBJ2-5; D possibly corresponds to TRBD2 (5 bases). CDR3 length equals 14 residues. The ends were cut back, 1 base at V and 2 bases at J, with 8 bases in the middle. CDR1 is SGHDN and CDR2 is FVKESK in the germline V gene. CDR3 amino acids: CASSQALVQETQYF. The CDR3 DNA reads TGTGCCAGCAGCCAAGCACTAGTGCAAGAGACCCAGTACTTC.

The J gene is TRBJ2-3, the V gene TRBV7-6, with 11 bases aligning to TRBD2. Germline V lookup: CDR1 SGHVS, CDR2 FNYEAQ. This CDR3 is 15 amino acids long. Trimming took 6 bases from V and 3 from J; bases not matched to a gene: 5. The CDR3 loop is CASSPGTSGTDTQYF. The CDR3 coding sequence is TGTGCCAGCAGTCCCGGGACTAGCGGAACAGATACGCAGTATTTT. Looking up the rest from reference TRBV7-6 and TRBJ2-3 gives the full variable domain: GAGVSQSPRYKVTKRGQDVALRCDPISGHVSLYWYRQALGQGPEFLTYFNYEAQQDKSGLPNDRFSAERPEGSISTLTIQRTEQRDSAMYRCASSPGTSGTDTQYFGPGTRLTVL.

The chain joins TRBV9 to TRBJ2-7; 8 bases fit TRBD2. Trimming removed 0 bases from V and 7 bases from J; junction bases left unmatched: 9. The CDR3 is 15 amino acids. Per the germline V gene, CDR1 is SGDLS and CDR2 is YYNGEE. The CDR3 DNA sequence: TGTGCCAGCAGCGTAGGTGGCGGGGGGTATGAAGAGCAGTACTTC. It is translated as CASSVGGGGYEEQYF.

V and J are TRBV5-8 and TRBJ1-2; D not resolved. There are 15 residues in the CDR3. The germline V and J ends were trimmed by 0 bases and 6 bases, with 15 bases remaining between them. CDR1 SGHTS and CDR2 YDEGEE come from the germline V gene. This CDR3 reads CASSLVPPPGNGYTF. The CDR3 DNA is TGTGCCAGCAGCTTGGTCCCCCCCCCAGGAAATGGCTACACCTTC. Complete variable domain (other parts from reference TRBV5-8 and TRBJ1-2): EAGVTQSPTHLIKTRGQQATLRCSPISGHTSVYWYQQALGLGLQFLLWYDEGEERNRGNFPPRFSGRQFPNYSSELNVNALELEDSALYLCASSLVPPPGNGYTFGSGTRLTVV.

This clone was counted a few times. This chain joins TRBV4-1 and TRBJ1-5, with D possibly being TRBD1 (6 bases). Trimming took 0 bases from V and 6 from J, leaving 15 bases between them. This CDR3 is built from 16 residues. Per germline, CDR1 MGHRA and CDR2 YSYEKL. The CDR3 region is CASSQDGTSFSQPQHF. The CDR3 nucleotides read TGCGCCAGCAGCCAAGATGGGACAAGTTTTTCTCAGCCCCAGCATTTT.

The CDR3 loop is CSASDYTQYF. Written as DNA, the CDR3 is TGCAGTGCGTCCGACTATACGCAGTATTTT. The chain uses TRBV20-1 and TRBJ2-3; D is uncertain. V lost 6 bases, J lost 7 bases, and 8 bases lay in between. The length of the CDR3 is 10 residues. CDR1 and CDR2 (germline): DFQATT, SNEGSKA (reference sequence).

The genes are TRBV6-5 and TRBJ2-7, with TRBD2 matching over 10 bases. The CDR3 loop spans 15 amino acids. Germline CDR1 MNHEY, CDR2 SVGAGI. The J segment lost 2 bases and the V segment lost 6 bases, leaving 7 bases of the junction unmatched. CDR3 region: CASSAYSGGPYEQYF. The DNA of the CDR3 is TGTGCCAGCAGCGCCTATAGCGGGGGGCCCTACGAGCAGTACTTC.

The chain joins TRBV5-1 to TRBJ2-7; no definite D call. Looked up from germline, CDR1 is SGHRS and CDR2 is YFSETQ. Trimming took 3 bases from V and 0 from J, leaving 13 bases between them. CDR3 length: 15 residues. CDR3 in amino acids: CASSSESHSSYEQYF. Here the CDR3 DNA reads TGCGCCAGCAGCTCCGAAAGCCACAGCTCCTACGAGCAGTACTTC.

This sequence joins TRBV4-2 and TRBJ2-2; 10 bases agree with TRBD2. CDR3 size: 18 residues. The germline V gene has CDR1 LGHNA and CDR2 YNFKEQ. V trimming: 2 bases; J trimming: 7 bases; junction bases outside the gene matches: 13. The CDR3 DNA is TGTGCCAGCAGCCAATCAAGCGGGAGGGCCCTAGTGAACGGGGAGCTGTTTTTT. Its protein product is CASSQSSGRALVNGELFF.

The rearrangement joins TRBV9 to TRBJ1-3; TRBD1 matches at 8 bases. Looked up from germline, CDR1 is SGDLS and CDR2 is YYNGEE. V lost 3 bases, J lost 5 bases, and 10 bases stayed unmatched. The CDR3 is 16 residues long. CDR3 nucleotide sequence: TGTGCCAGCAGCGGAGACAGGGGACCACTAAGAAACACCATATATTTT. The encoded protein is CASSGDRGPLRNTIYF.

This clone turned up a few times. This rearrangement joins TRBV2 to TRBJ2-3; a possible D gene is TRBD1 (6 bases). V was cut by 8 bases and J by 0 bases, with 21 bases left in between. The CDR3 covers 17 residues. Germline V gene data show CDR1 as SNHLY and CDR2 as FYNNEI. CDR3 protein: CASARGQTRFSTDTQYF. CDR3 nucleotide sequence: TGTGCCAGCGCGCGCGGACAGACGAGATTTAGCACAGATACGCAGTATTTT.